These 19 T cell receptor beta chains share one sample of origin, sequenced in a study of graft-versus-host responses after intestinal transplantation. Sequenced by immunoSEQ multiplex PCR; TCRdb stores in-frame clones only, minus some. Of about 15,000 clones in the sample, roughly 81% were seen once. Lymphocytes from graft epithelium and lamina propria were isolated. This specimen consisted of ileum tissue, obtained 14 days after transplant. These receptors were obtained from a human patient who received an intestinal transplant, so some T cells may come from the graft donor.

This clone was detected only a few times. The V gene is TRBV5-6, the J gene TRBJ1-6; D is unresolved. The CDR3 totals 15 residues. The germline V gene encodes CDR1 SGHDT and CDR2 YYEEEE. Trimming took off 1 base at V and 0 bases at J, with 5 bases between the two ends. The CDR3 is CASSLLSSYNSPLHF. CDR3 sequence (DNA): TGTGCCAGCAGCTTGCTAAGCTCCTATAATTCACCCCTCCACTTT.

The rearrangement uses TRBV19 and TRBJ1-5, with 10 bases identical to TRBD1. CDR1 is LNHDA, CDR2 SQIVND, per germline (reference sequence). The CDR3 loop spans 14 amino acids. V was pared by 7 bases and J by 5 bases, with 5 bases of the junction left unmatched. DNA for the CDR3: TGTGCCAGTACCGTGACAGGGGGCTATCAGCCCCAGCATTTT. This codes for CASTVTGGYQPQHF.

The J gene is TRBJ2-7, the V gene TRBV6-1, with no clear D. The germline V gene has CDR1 MNHNS and CDR2 SASEGT. The CDR3 sequence is 13 residues long. With 1 base removed from V and 1 base from J, the gap between germline ends came to 5 bases. CDR3 bases: TGTGCCAGCAGTGAAGGCTTTTCCTACGAGCAGTACTTC. Translated, it gives CASSEGFSYEQYF.

This clone is categorized as medium-sized. The chain's CDR3 is CAARLAGSYNEQFF. The CDR3 DNA reads as TGTGCCGCAAGACTAGCGGGCTCCTACAATGAGCAGTTCTTC. The rearrangement links TRBV27 to TRBJ2-1; TRBD2 agrees at 10 bases. The CDR3 is 14 residues long. The germline V gene has CDR1 MNHEY and CDR2 SMNVEV (reference sequence). The J segment lost 0 bases and the V segment lost 11 bases, leaving 4 bases of the junction unmatched.

The chain employs TRBV30 and TRBJ2-3, with D unresolved. Germline V gene sequence: CDR1 GTSNPN, CDR2 SVGIG (reference sequence). V was cut by 3 bases and J by 2 bases, with 15 bases left in between. This CDR3 has 15 residues. The CDR3 DNA is TGTGCCTGGAGCCTCGCGACGGAAGTCACAGATACGCAGTATTTT. Its protein is CAWSLATEVTDTQYF.

The chain combines TRBV11-3 with TRBJ2-2; the D gene is possibly TRBD2 (7 bases). Germline CDR1 is SGHNT and CDR2 is YENEEA. The CDR3 has 18 residues. V lost 5 bases and J lost 5, with 24 bases in between. The CDR3 DNA reads TGTGCCAGCAGCCCCTCGGACCACTTGGGAGGGGGAACCGGGGAGCTGTTTTTT. It translates to CASSPSDHLGGGTGELFF.

V usage is TRBV29-1 and J usage is TRBJ1-3; 8 nucleotides line up with TRBD1. V dropped 6 bases and J dropped 4; count of bases not matched to a gene: 2. Germline V gene sequence: CDR1 SQVTM, CDR2 ANQGSEA. The CDR3 extends over 12 amino acids. Here the CDR3 DNA reads TGCAGCGTGACAGGGGACGGAAACACCATATATTTT. The encoded protein is CSVTGDGNTIYF.

This rearrangement joins TRBV7-2 to TRBJ1-2, with TRBD1 matching 9 bases. CDR1 SGHTA and CDR2 FQGNSA come from the germline V gene. The CDR3 has 16 amino acids. J was trimmed by 2 bases and V by 0 bases; bases with no gene match: 4. CDR3 in amino acids: CASSLALGQGNYGYTF. The CDR3 bases are TGTGCCAGCAGCTTAGCGCTCGGACAGGGGAACTATGGCTACACCTTC.

V is TRBV15 and J is TRBJ1-4; 7 nucleotides agree with TRBD1. The V segment lost 2 bases and the J segment 3 bases; nucleotides outside the gene matches: 6. CDR1 and CDR2 (germline): LNHNV, YYDKDF (reference sequence). This CDR3 contains 16 residues. CDR3 bases: TGTGCCACCAGCAGAAACAGGGGTCCGGCTAATGAAAAACTGTTTTTT. Its translation is CATSRNRGPANEKLFF.

The rearrangement joins TRBV28 to TRBJ2-1; 8 positions match TRBD1. V shed 3 bases, J shed 2 bases, and the junction held 9 bases outside the gene matches. The CDR3 totals 17 residues. Germline CDR1 reads MDHEN; CDR2 reads SYDVKM. CDR3 in DNA: TGTGCCAGCAGTTTCCCTACTACAGGGGGAACCTACAATGAGCAGTTCTTC. Protein product: CASSFPTTGGTYNEQFF.

V usage is TRBV7-9 and J usage is TRBJ1-6, with 10 bases matching TRBD1. Germline loops: CDR1 SEHNR, CDR2 FQNEAQ (reference sequence). The CDR3 spans 15 residues. V was clipped by 3 bases and J by 6 bases; unmatched bases: 2. CDR3: CASSLGDRGNSPLHF. For the CDR3, the DNA is TGTGCCAGCAGCTTGGGGGACAGGGGTAATTCACCCCTCCACTTT.

The genes are TRBV18 and TRBJ1-2; D ambiguous. The germline CDR1 and CDR2 sequences are KGHSH and LQKENI. The V end lost 2 bases, the J end lost 0 bases, and 13 bases lay between the germline ends. CDR3 length: 16 amino acids. CDR3 amino acids: CASSPEGPVPNYGYTF. CDR3 bases: TGTGCCAGCTCACCAGAAGGGCCAGTCCCTAACTATGGCTACACCTTC.

V gene TRBV7-9 combines with J gene TRBJ2-5, with D maybe TRBD1 (6 bases). The CDR3 is 14 residues long. Trimming took 5 bases from V and 1 from J, leaving 11 bases between them. Germline V gives CDR1 SEHNR, CDR2 FQNEAQ (reference sequence). The DNA of the CDR3 is TGTGCCAGCAGCGCCAGGACAGCCCAAGAGACCCAGTACTTC. This gives the protein CASSARTAQETQYF.

This chain connects TRBV5-4 to TRBJ1-4, with TRBD1 identical over 7 bases. The CDR3 length is 14 residues. Unmatched junction bases numbered 4, after V lost 4 bases and J lost 4 bases. Germline loops: CDR1 SGHNT, CDR2 YYREEE (reference sequence). The CDR3 bases are TGTGCCAGCAGCACGGGACAGCATAATGAAAAACTGTTTTTT. Protein product: CASSTGQHNEKLFF.

The V call is TRBV19, the J call TRBJ2-7; D might be TRBD1 (6 bases). Trimming took 7 bases from V and 0 from J, leaving 10 bases between them. Germline V gene lookup returns CDR1 LNHDA and CDR2 SQIVND (reference sequence). The CDR3 totals 13 residues. The CDR3 loop is CASTSGASYEQYF. Here the CDR3 DNA reads TGTGCCAGTACTTCAGGGGCCTCCTACGAGCAGTACTTC.

The rearrangement uses TRBV7-9 and TRBJ2-7; 8 bases are a match to TRBD1. The CDR3 has 16 residues. V was pared by 5 bases and J by 7 bases, with 16 bases of the junction left unmatched. CDR1 and CDR2 from the germline V gene are SEHNR and FQNEAQ (reference sequence). CDR3 bases: TGTGCCAGCAGCCAATCTGGACAGGGCCGCATCTGGGAGCAGTACTTC. Translation gives CASSQSGQGRIWEQYF.

The chain carries TRBV6-4 and TRBJ2-5; 9 nucleotides match TRBD1. Germline CDR1 is MRHNA and CDR2 is SNTAGT. With V trimmed by 0 bases and J by 4 bases, 3 bases remained unmatched. The CDR3 length is 15 residues. The CDR3 DNA is TGTGCCAGCAGTGACTCTACAGGGGGCGTAGAGACCCAGTACTTC. It is translated as CASSDSTGGVETQYF.

In its sample, this clone was seen a few times. The CDR3: CAWTEFTDTQYF. DNA for the CDR3: TGTGCCTGGACCGAATTCACAGATACGCAGTATTTT. The chain joins TRBV30 to TRBJ2-3; D ambiguous. Germline-derived CDR1 and CDR2 are GTSNPN and SVGIG (reference sequence). The CDR3 is 12 residues long. Trimming removed 4 bases from V and 2 bases from J, with 7 bases in between. The entire variable domain, with the rest obtained from reference TRBV30 and TRBJ2-3, is as follows: SQTIHQWPATLVQPVGSPLSLECTVEGTSNPNLYWYRQAAGRGLQLLFYSVGIGQISSEVPQNLSASRPQDRQFILSSKKLLLSDSGFYLCAWTEFTDTQYFGPGTRLTVL.

The DNA for the CDR3 is TGTGCCAGCCTCAGGGGGACCCAGTACTTC. Protein: CASLRGTQYF. The rearrangement joins TRBV6-4 to TRBJ2-5; a possible D gene is TRBD1 (6 bases). The CDR3 is 10 residues long. The germline V and J ends were trimmed by 8 bases and 7 bases, with 8 bases remaining between them. Germline values: CDR1 MRHNA, CDR2 SNTAGT.